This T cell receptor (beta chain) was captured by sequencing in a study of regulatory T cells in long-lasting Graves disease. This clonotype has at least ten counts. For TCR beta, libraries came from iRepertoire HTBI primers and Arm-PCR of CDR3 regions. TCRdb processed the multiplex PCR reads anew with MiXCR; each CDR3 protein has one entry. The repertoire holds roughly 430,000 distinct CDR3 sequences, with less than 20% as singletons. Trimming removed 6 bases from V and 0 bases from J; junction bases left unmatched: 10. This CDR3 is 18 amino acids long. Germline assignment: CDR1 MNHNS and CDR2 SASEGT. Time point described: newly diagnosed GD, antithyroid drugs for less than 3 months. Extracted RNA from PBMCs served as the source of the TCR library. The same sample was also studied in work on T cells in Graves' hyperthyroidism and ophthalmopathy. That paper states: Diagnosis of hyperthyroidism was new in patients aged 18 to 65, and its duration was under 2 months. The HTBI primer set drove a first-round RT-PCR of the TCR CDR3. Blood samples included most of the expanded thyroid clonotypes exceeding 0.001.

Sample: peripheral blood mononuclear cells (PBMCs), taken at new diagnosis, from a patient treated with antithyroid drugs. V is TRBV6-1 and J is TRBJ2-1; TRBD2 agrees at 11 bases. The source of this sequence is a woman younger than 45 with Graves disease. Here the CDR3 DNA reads TGTGCCAGCAGCGATCCGGGACTAGCGGTGAGCTCCTACAATGAGCAGTTCTTC. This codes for CASSDPGLAVSSYNEQFF.